This TCR beta chain was recovered during a study of graft-versus-host responses after intestinal transplantation. Study summary: Transplants were multivisceral, liver-intestinal, or isolated intestinal. Anti-thymocyte globulin induction, then tacrolimus and steroids for about three years, went to all recipients. The study, taken as a whole, reports: The authors found GvH clones in recipient marrow, some appearing first in ileum or blood.

Measured with immunoSEQ multiplex PCR; TCRdb has only the in-frame clones, and not every one. The data contain about 120,000 clones, just under 95% of them singletons. With regard to this clone: What it binds is unknown.

The sequences come from unstimulated CD4+ T cells sorted from spleen or lymph node cells, collected before intestinal transplant. This sequence originates from a human donor who received an intestinal transplant.

CDR3 in amino acids: CASSGGLAGAYEQYF. The DNA of the CDR3 is TGTGCCAGCAGTGGGGGACTAGCGGGAGCCTACGAGCAGTACTTC. The rearrangement joins TRBV6-1 to TRBJ2-7; 14 bases are a match to TRBD2. Germline CDR1 MNHNS, CDR2 SASEGT. The ends lost 4 bases at V and 2 bases at J; junction bases unmatched: 1. The CDR3 is made up of 15 amino acids.